The rows below give T cell receptor beta chains drawn from one sample of a study of cytomegalovirus exposure and HLA in healthy donors. The protocol was immunoSEQ multiplex PCR, while the TCRdb copy is restricted to in-frame clones and leaves out a portion. The sample lists over 200,000 clones, approximately 82% occurring once. Material: PBMCs. All receptors come from a middle-aged woman in good health and CMV-seronegative. Each CDR3 is given with its conserved first and last residue. The order of the fields is clone size, D gene, V gene, J gene, CDR3 protein, CDR3 DNA. The D gene is left open where the match is weak. The listing skips clone size in some rows; elsewhere it reads once, few, many or a size class.

>.|.|TRBV4-1|TRBJ1-1
CASSQDRRTGAEAFF
TGCGCCAGCAGCCAAGATAGGCGGACGGGGGCTGAAGCTTTCTTT
>.|TRBD1|TRBV30|TRBJ1-1
CAWSPTGGPAFF
TGTGCCTGGAGTCCTACAGGGGGTCCGGCTTTCTTT
>.|TRBD1|TRBV19|TRBJ2-7
CASSAGTGTYEQYF
TGTGCCAGTAGTGCCGGGACAGGGACCTACGAGCAGTACTTC
>.|.|TRBV7-9|TRBJ2-7
CASSLGGGGTYEQYF
TGTGCCAGCAGCTTAGGTGGGGGTGGGACTTACGAGCAGTACTTC
>few|TRBD1|TRBV7-6|TRBJ2-2
CASSLARTGNTGELFF
TGTGCCAGCAGCTTAGCACGGACAGGGAACACCGGGGAGCTGTTTTTT
>.|.|TRBV19|TRBJ2-7
CASSAGQSYEQYF
TGTGCCAGTAGTGCGGGACAGTCCTACGAGCAGTACTTC
>.|TRBD1|TRBV5-1|TRBJ1-2
CASSSPGQGGLNYGYTF
TGCGCCAGCAGCTCTCCGGGACAGGGAGGTCTAAACTATGGCTACACCTTC
>once|TRBD1|TRBV2|TRBJ2-7
CASSDGQGGLQEQYF
TGTGCCAGCAGTGATGGACAGGGCGGACTACAAGAGCAGTACTTC
>.|TRBD2|TRBV6-1|TRBJ2-5
CASTRLAGVETQYF
TGTGCCAGCACGAGACTAGCGGGGGTGGAGACCCAGTACTTC
>.|TRBD1|TRBV6-5|TRBJ1-1
CASRGRQGLSEAFF
TGTGCCAGCAGAGGTCGACAGGGTCTCTCTGAAGCTTTCTTT
>.|TRBD1|TRBV10-3|TRBJ2-3
CAIGGTGSTDTQYF
TGTGCCATCGGGGGGACAGGGAGCACAGATACGCAGTATTTT
>.|.|TRBV5-1|TRBJ1-4
CASSWAGQGEKLFF
TGCGCCAGCAGCTGGGCAGGGCAAGGTGAAAAACTGTTTTTT
>.|TRBD2|TRBV7-3|TRBJ2-5
CASSLAGGPGETQYF
TGTGCCAGCAGCTTAGCGGGGGGGCCTGGAGAGACCCAGTACTTC
>.|.|TRBV19|TRBJ1-5
CASSAVGSNQPQHF
TGTGCCAGTAGTGCCGTCGGGTCGAATCAGCCCCAGCATTTT
>.|TRBD2|TRBV28|TRBJ2-3
CASDTSGGTDTQYF
TGTGCCAGCGATACTAGCGGGGGGACAGATACGCAGTATTTT
>.|.|TRBV25-1|TRBJ1-5
CASAGFNQPQHF
TGTGCCAGCGCAGGGTTCAATCAGCCCCAGCATTTT
>.|.|TRBV5-1|TRBJ2-5
CASSLSYGETQYF
TGCGCCAGCAGCTTGAGTTACGGAGAGACCCAGTACTTC
>.|.|TRBV5-8|TRBJ1-1
CASSFDRNTEAFF
TGTGCCAGCAGCTTTGACAGAAACACTGAAGCTTTCTTT
>.|.|TRBV5-1|TRBJ1-4
CASSPDTNEGKLFF
TGCGCCAGCAGCCCGGATACTAACGAAGGAAAACTGTTTTTT
>.|TRBD2|TRBV5-6|TRBJ2-1
CASSPKTSAHSYNEQLF
TGTGCCAGCAGCCCGAAGACTAGCGCCCACTCCTACAATGAGCAGCTCTTC
>.|TRBD2|TRBV9|TRBJ2-7
CASSAGTSGIPYEQYF
TGTGCCAGCAGCGCCGGGACTAGCGGGATTCCGTACGAGCAGTACTTC
>.|.|TRBV6-1|TRBJ2-7
CASSLTKSTYEQYF
TGTGCCAGCAGTTTAACAAAGTCCACCTACGAGCAGTACTTC
>.|.|TRBV19|TRBJ1-1
CHTTSRPQTRAFF
TGCCACACCACTTCCAGGCCCCAAACACGAGCTTTCTTT
>.|.|TRBV7-9|TRBJ2-1
CASSFTSGGGEQFF
TGTGCCAGCAGCTTTACCTCAGGGGGAGGCGAGCAGTTCTTC
>.|.|TRBV28|TRBJ1-2
CASSFSQGGDYGYTF
TGTGCCAGCAGCTTCTCCCAAGGGGGGGACTATGGCTACACCTTC
>.|.|TRBV5-4|TRBJ2-1
CASSFPPGVSSNEQFF
TGTGCCAGCAGCTTTCCCCCGGGAGTGAGTTCCAATGAGCAGTTCTTC
>.|TRBD2|TRBV27|TRBJ2-1
CASRPKAGTTSYNEQFF
TGTGCCAGCAGACCAAAGGCCGGGACTACCTCCTACAATGAGCAGTTCTTC
>.|TRBD1|TRBV9|TRBJ2-7
CASSPGQFYPEQYF
TGTGCCAGCAGCCCGGGACAGTTTTATCCTGAGCAGTACTTC
>.|TRBD1|TRBV29-1|TRBJ2-7
CSVSKSGTEYEQYF
TGCAGCGTTTCAAAATCCGGGACAGAATACGAGCAGTACTTC
>.|.|TRBV11-2|TRBJ1-6
CASSLGGGAQSPLHF
TGTGCCAGCAGCTTAGGTGGTGGGGCCCAATCACCCCTCCACTTT
>.|.|TRBV7-8|TRBJ1-1
CASRPRVGQRNTEAFF
TGTGCCAGCAGACCCCGGGTAGGACAGAGGAACACTGAAGCTTTCTTT
>.|.|TRBV20-1|TRBJ1-2
CSAIAVVGYTF
TGCAGTGCTATAGCGGTGGTTGGCTACACCTTC
>.|.|TRBV28|TRBJ1-2
CASGGRGRVNGYTF
TGTGCCAGCGGTGGGAGAGGGAGGGTTAATGGCTACACCTTC
>.|TRBD2|TRBV5-1|TRBJ2-3
CASSLGSSGGPSTDTQYF
TGCGCCAGCAGCTTAGGGTCTAGCGGGGGACCTAGCACAGATACGCAGTATTTT
>.|.|TRBV7-2|TRBJ2-7
CASSRDWLYEQYF
TGTGCCAGCAGCCGGGACTGGCTCTACGAGCAGTACTTC
>.|TRBD1|TRBV10-3|TRBJ1-3
CAIRDDRAGNTIYF
TGTGCCATCAGGGACGACAGGGCTGGAAACACCATATATTTT
>.|.|TRBV10-2|TRBJ1-1
CASRPTGIDTEAFF
TGCGCCAGCAGGCCCACAGGGATCGACACTGAAGCTTTCTTT
>once|TRBD2|TRBV7-3|TRBJ2-5
CASSPGLGETQYF
TGTGCCAGCAGCCCGGGACTAGGGGAGACCCAGTACTTC
>.|TRBD1|TRBV19|TRBJ1-2
CASSSTDRLGGYTF
TGTGCCAGTAGTTCGACGGACAGGCTTGGAGGCTACACCTTC
>.|.|TRBV19|TRBJ1-2
CASSIERQRSYTF
TGTGCCAGTAGTATAGAGAGACAGAGAAGCTACACCTTC
>.|.|TRBV5-8|TRBJ1-3
CASSRDSLGVSSGNTIYF
TGTGCCAGCAGCCGCGACAGTTTAGGGGTTAGCTCTGGAAACACCATATATTTT
>.|.|TRBV5-4|TRBJ2-3
CASSNTGADTQYF
TGTGCCAGCAGCAACACAGGCGCAGATACGCAGTATTTT
>.|TRBD1|TRBV5-1|TRBJ1-1
CASSPSGQVFSAEAFF
TGCGCCAGCAGCCCCTCGGGACAGGTCTTTTCGGCCGAAGCTTTCTTT
>once|TRBD2|TRBV4-3|TRBJ2-2
CASSQDRRTSGRTGELFF
TGCGCCAGCAGCCAAGATCGAAGGACTAGCGGGAGGACCGGGGAGCTGTTTTTT
>.|.|TRBV9|TRBJ2-3
CASSPRQIDTQYF
TGTGCCAGCAGCCCCAGACAGATCGATACGCAGTATTTT
>.|.|TRBV28|TRBJ1-4
CASSPTGRNEKLFF
TGTGCCAGCAGTCCGACAGGACGCAATGAAAAACTGTTTTTT
>.|.|TRBV9|TRBJ1-2
CASSGGHRTANYGYTF
TGTGCCAGCAGCGGTGGACATAGGACAGCTAACTATGGCTACACCTTC
>.|.|TRBV19|TRBJ2-7
CASSPAAGPYEQYF
TGTGCCAGTAGTCCGGCAGCGGGCCCCTACGAGCAGTACTTC
>.|.|TRBV6-5|TRBJ1-1
CASSYQGVRTEAFF
TGTGCCAGCAGTTACCAAGGGGTTAGGACTGAAGCTTTCTTT
>.|.|TRBV5-1|TRBJ2-1
CASSSDTSYNEQFF
TGCGCCAGCAGCTCGGACACCTCCTACAATGAGCAGTTCTTC
>.|TRBD1|TRBV6-5|TRBJ1-2
CASSYSGQGSGNYTF
TGTGCCAGCAGTTACTCGGGACAGGGTTCAGGGAACTACACCTTC
>.|TRBD2|TRBV5-1|TRBJ2-5
CASRTGGQETQYF
TGCGCCAGTCGAACGGGGGGACAAGAGACCCAGTACTTC
>few|.|TRBV6-5|TRBJ2-3
CASLGAADTQYF
TGTGCCAGCTTGGGGGCCGCAGATACGCAGTATTTT
>.|.|TRBV19|TRBJ2-2
CASSIGFGSDTGELFF
TGTGCCAGTAGTATCGGGTTTGGGTCGGACACCGGGGAGCTGTTTTTT
>.|.|TRBV7-8|TRBJ2-7
CASSGHDYEQYF
TGTGCCAGCAGCGGACATGACTACGAGCAGTACTTC
>.|TRBD1|TRBV4-1|TRBJ2-5
CASSQWTGGTQYF
TGCGCCAGCAGCCAATGGACAGGGGGGACCCAGTACTTC
>.|TRBD2|TRBV11-3|TRBJ2-1
CASSLVPSGAEQFF
TGTGCCAGCAGCTTAGTCCCTAGCGGGGCCGAGCAGTTCTTC